The sequence of this TCR beta chain was determined in a study of Ad26.COV2.S vaccination and SARS-CoV-2 variants. The data were produced by immunoSEQ multiplex PCR, yet TCRdb's version contains in-frame clones alone and is incomplete. The sample lists 300,000 to 450,000 clones; roughly 81% were seen once. Indicated treatment: 15 to 20 received Ad26.COV2.S at low or high dose, single or two shots; about 5 received placebo; per-sample allocation not given. The samples were gathered on day 63 after the first injection of vaccine or placebo. Findings of the study overall: The study found higher spike-specific TCR breadth in vaccine than placebo recipients.

Regarding this clone: Its antigen remains unknown.

This CDR3 is 14 amino acids long. Per germline, CDR1 SGHTA and CDR2 FQGNSA. V lost 1 base to trimming and J lost 5 bases, with 12 bases between them. The clonotype comes from a person between 18 and 65 years old who received the Ad26.COV2.S COVID-19 vaccine or a placebo. The input for sequencing was peripheral blood, taken in a trial of Ad26.COV2.S vaccine versus placebo. The chain employs TRBV7-2 and TRBJ2-7; tentative D call: TRBD2 (5 bases). CDR3 protein: CASSLEASFHEQYF. The CDR3, as DNA: TGTGCCAGCAGCTTAGAGGCTAGCTTCCACGAGCAGTACTTC.